The 17 T cell receptor beta chains below were found in one sample sequenced in a study of follicular helper T cells after annual influenza vaccination. Generated by immunoSEQ multiplex PCR, the TCRdb table keeps only in-frame clones and is missing some. The sample has some 15,000 clones; about four fifths are singletons. Time point in this sample: 2014-2015 season, 7 days after vaccination. The material was CXCR5+ CD38- circulating T follicular helper cells from blood, obtained 7 days after influenza vaccination. The subset is: circulating Tfh, non-naive CD4+CXCR5+PD-1+ (ICOS+CD38+ or ICOS-CD38-). The receptors were sampled from an adult who received the influenza vaccine.

V usage is TRBV29-1 and J usage is TRBJ2-3; a weak D match, TRBD2 (5 bases). The CDR3 extends over 14 amino acids. Germline V gene lookup returns CDR1 SQVTM and CDR2 ANQGSEA. The V end was cut by 6 bases, the J end by 2 bases, with 15 bases between. The CDR3, as DNA: TGCAGCGTCGCCACTACCGGGGTCACAGATACGCAGTATTTT. Residues: CSVATTGVTDTQYF.

The chain has TRBV2 and TRBJ2-5; 7 positions agree with TRBD2. The CDR3 length is 16 residues. Germline trimming cut 1 base from V and 2 bases from J; bases unmatched to any gene: 7. Germline V gene data show CDR1 as SNHLY and CDR2 as FYNNEI. The CDR3, as DNA: TGTGCCAGCAGTGAAGGCTCGGGGGGAGTACAAGAGACCCAGTACTTC. It specifies CASSEGSGGVQETQYF.

This clone was seen once. The chain recombines TRBV19 with TRBJ2-6; D uncertain. Trimming removed 1 base at V and 5 bases at J, with 3 bases between. Germline V gene data show CDR1 as LNHDA and CDR2 as SQIVND (reference sequence). CDR3 size: 13 residues. The CDR3 loop is CASSIGRANVLTF. The CDR3 DNA sequence: TGTGCCAGTAGTATAGGGCGGGCCAACGTCCTGACTTTC.

The chain joins TRBV6-1 to TRBJ1-1; tentatively, D is TRBD1 (6 bases). The CDR3 extends over 14 amino acids. CDR1 MNHNS and CDR2 SASEGT come from the germline V gene. V lost 7 bases and J 3 bases, leaving 15 bases between the germline ends. The CDR3 nucleotides are TGTGCCAGCAAAGGACAGCATGGGTACACTGAAGCTTTCTTT. This gives the protein CASKGQHGYTEAFF.

This clone came up a few times. V gene TRBV10-3 combines with J gene TRBJ1-3; D is unclear. The CDR3 is 16 amino acids. Germline lookup yields CDR1 ENHRY and CDR2 SYGVKD. V was trimmed by 2 bases and J by 2 bases, leaving 13 bases between them. CDR3 bases: TGTGCCATCAGTGAGATCCCGTTACAACCTGGAAACACCATATATTTT. Its translation: CAISEIPLQPGNTIYF.

The CDR3 region has the DNA TGTGCCACCAGCAGGGGACAAACTGGAAACACCATATATTTT. Translation gives CATSRGQTGNTIYF. V and J are TRBV15 and TRBJ1-3; D is possibly TRBD1 (6 bases). Germline values: CDR1 LNHNV, CDR2 YYDKDF (reference sequence). There are 14 residues in the CDR3. The V and J ends lost 3 bases and 2 bases respectively, with 8 bases between them.

The chain combines TRBV18 with TRBJ2-7; a weak D match, TRBD1 (6 bases). The CDR3 runs 14 residues. V dropped 5 bases and J dropped 3 bases, with 14 bases sitting between them. Germline loops: CDR1 KGHSH, CDR2 LQKENI. The CDR3 reads CASSAGGLHYEQYF. In DNA, the CDR3 is TGTGCCAGCTCAGCTGGGGGCTTGCACTACGAGCAGTACTTC.

The V and J genes are TRBV4-1 and TRBJ2-5, with a tentative D call TRBD1 (6 bases). Germline V lookup: CDR1 MGHRA, CDR2 YSYEKL. The length of the CDR3 is 15 residues. Trimming stripped 5 bases from V and 4 bases from J, with 17 bases between. CDR3 sequence reads: CASSTTQGPGETQYF. The CDR3 DNA follows: TGCGCCAGCAGCACGACACAGGGTCCCGGAGAGACCCAGTACTTC.

The rearrangement uses TRBV7-3 and TRBJ2-2; 12 bases agree with TRBD2. Per the germline V gene, CDR1 is SGHTA and CDR2 is FQGTGA. This CDR3 has 18 amino acids. With 3 bases clipped from V and 6 bases from J, the junction kept 11 bases outside the gene matches. CDR3 DNA: TGTGCCAGCAGCTTTCAACTAGCGGGGGGAGGAATAGCCGGGGAGCTGTTTTTT. Amino acid sequence: CASSFQLAGGGIAGELFF.

This chain uses TRBV6-6 with TRBJ2-1; D is unclear. CDR1 and CDR2 (germline): MNHNY, SVGAGI (reference sequence). The CDR3 runs 11 residues. V was clipped by 8 bases and J by 4 bases, with 6 bases between them. CDR3 DNA sequence: TGTGCCAGCTCGCGGTACAATGAGCAGTTCTTC. Translating it yields CASSRYNEQFF.

This chain links TRBV19 with TRBJ1-5, with 10 nucleotides matching TRBD1. CDR1 LNHDA and CDR2 SQIVND come from the germline V gene (reference sequence). The CDR3 has 17 residues. With 4 bases clipped from V and 0 bases from J, the junction kept 6 bases outside the gene matches. CDR3 bases: TGTGCCAGTAGTACCGCCGGGACAGGGGTTAGCAATCAGCCCCAGCATTTT. Its protein product is CASSTAGTGVSNQPQHF.

The rearrangement links TRBV7-9 to TRBJ2-1; perhaps TRBD1 as D (6 bases). Germline V gene lookup returns CDR1 SEHNR and CDR2 FQNEAQ (reference sequence). The CDR3 is made up of 11 amino acids. V lost 8 bases and J lost 6, with 8 bases in between. The CDR3 sequence: CASSRGNEQFF. The CDR3, as DNA: TGTGCCAGCTCCAGGGGCAATGAGCAGTTCTTC. Full variable domain (remainder filled in from reference TRBV7-9 and TRBJ2-1): DTGVSQNPRHKITKRGQNVTFRCDPISEHNRLYWYRQTLGQGPEFLTYFQNEAQLEKSRLLSDRFSAERPKGSFSTLEIQRTEQGDSAMYLCASSRGNEQFFGPGTRLTVL.

The V and J genes are TRBV10-3 and TRBJ2-7; 8 bases are shared with TRBD1. The CDR3 is 15 amino acids. With V trimmed by 6 bases and J by 0 bases, 7 bases remained unmatched. Germline loops: CDR1 ENHRY, CDR2 SYGVKD. CDR3 nucleotide sequence: TGTGCCATCAGCCTTACAGGGGGAAGCTCCTACGAGCAGTACTTC. Its translation: CAISLTGGSSYEQYF.

The rearrangement uses TRBV5-1 and TRBJ1-1; 7 bases are shared with TRBD1. The CDR3 consists of 16 residues. J lost 1 base, V lost 5 bases, and 11 bases had no gene match. Germline lookup yields CDR1 SGHRS and CDR2 YFSETQ. CDR3 coding DNA: TGCGCCAGCAGTACCGGGACAGAGGCGAGGAACACTGAAGCTTTCTTT. It codes for CASSTGTEARNTEAFF. Full variable domain (remainder filled in from reference TRBV5-1 and TRBJ1-1): KAGVTQTPRYLIKTRGQQVTLSCSPISGHRSVSWYQQTPGQGLQFLFEYFSETQRNKGNFPGRFSGRQFSNSRSEMNVSTLELGDSALYLCASSTGTEARNTEAFFGQGTRLTVV.

The chain links TRBV10-3 to TRBJ1-1; 7 nucleotides line up with TRBD1. The CDR3 length is 14 residues. Germline V gene sequence: CDR1 ENHRY, CDR2 SYGVKD. V was clipped by 4 bases and J by 1 base; unmatched bases: 3. CDR3 region: CAISAWTGNTEAFF. The DNA of the CDR3 is TGTGCCATCAGTGCCTGGACAGGGAACACTGAAGCTTTCTTT.

CDR3 nucleotide sequence: TGTGCCAGCAGTGATCCCTTGGCGGGGCCATGGTTCTTC. Amino acids: CASSDPLAGPWFF. The genes are TRBV2 and TRBJ2-1, with D perhaps matching TRBD2 (6 bases). Germline V gene lookup returns CDR1 SNHLY and CDR2 FYNNEI. This CDR3 comprises 13 residues. V was clipped by 3 bases and J by 15 bases, with 18 bases between them.

This chain uses TRBV6-6 with TRBJ1-5; TRBD1 aligns across 9 bases. Germline V lookup: CDR1 MNHNY, CDR2 SVGAGI (reference sequence). This CDR3 region has 15 residues. V shed 8 bases, J shed 4 bases, and the junction held 9 bases outside the gene matches. The CDR3 sequence is CASSLGGTGNQPQHF. The CDR3 DNA sequence: TGTGCCAGCTCATTGGGAGGGACAGGGAATCAGCCCCAGCATTTT.